The T cell receptor beta chain described here comes from a study of T cell repertoires in cytomegalovirus infection. A word on this clonotype: Its specificity is not known.

CDR1 and CDR2 from the germline V gene are MNHEY and SVGAGI. With 2 bases removed from V and 4 bases from J, the gap between germline ends came to 9 bases. The CDR3 contains 14 residues. TCRdb re-called the reads with MiXCR, one entry per CDR3 protein. This table has 630,000 or so distinct CDR3 sequences, 20% to 25% appearing once. Notes on the study in general: Dominating the ex vivo response were HLA-C-restricted CMV-specific TCR beta clonotypes.

The rearrangement joins TRBV6-5 to TRBJ1-3; D unresolved. The source is a human donor in good health (CMV status not recorded). Some clones in this sample may be carry-over from other donors' samples. Sequencing was carried out using CD8+ T cells from PBMCs. CDR3 in DNA: TGTGCCAGCAGTTACACCAAAATGGGAAACACCATATATTTT. This codes for CASSYTKMGNTIYF.